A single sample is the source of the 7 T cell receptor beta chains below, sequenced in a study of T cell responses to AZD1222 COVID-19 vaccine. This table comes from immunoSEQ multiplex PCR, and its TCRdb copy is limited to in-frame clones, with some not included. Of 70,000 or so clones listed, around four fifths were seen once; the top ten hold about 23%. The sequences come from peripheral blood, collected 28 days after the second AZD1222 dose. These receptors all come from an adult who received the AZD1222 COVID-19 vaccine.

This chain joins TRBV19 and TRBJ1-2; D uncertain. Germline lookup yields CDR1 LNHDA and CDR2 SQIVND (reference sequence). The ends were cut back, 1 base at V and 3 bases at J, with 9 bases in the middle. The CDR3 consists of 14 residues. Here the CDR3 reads CASSIVWTDYGYTF. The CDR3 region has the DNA TGTGCCAGTAGTATAGTTTGGACGGACTATGGCTACACCTTC.

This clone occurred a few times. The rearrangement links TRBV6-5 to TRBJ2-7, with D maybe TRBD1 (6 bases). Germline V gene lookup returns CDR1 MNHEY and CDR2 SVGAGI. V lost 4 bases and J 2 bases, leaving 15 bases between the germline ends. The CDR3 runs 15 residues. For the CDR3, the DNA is TGTGCCAGCAGTTTGGGACACCTCTCCCCCTACGAGCAGTACTTC. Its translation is CASSLGHLSPYEQYF.

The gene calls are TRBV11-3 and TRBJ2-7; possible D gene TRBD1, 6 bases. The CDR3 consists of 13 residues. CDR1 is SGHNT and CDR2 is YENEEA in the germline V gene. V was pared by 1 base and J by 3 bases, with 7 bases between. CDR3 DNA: TGTGCCAGCAGCTTAGGAGGGGGCTACGAGCAGTACTTC. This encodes CASSLGGGYEQYF.

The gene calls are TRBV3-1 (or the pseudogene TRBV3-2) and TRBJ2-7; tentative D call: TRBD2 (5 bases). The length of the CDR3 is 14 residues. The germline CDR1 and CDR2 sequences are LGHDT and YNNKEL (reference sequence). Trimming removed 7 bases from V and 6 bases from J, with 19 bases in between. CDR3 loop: CASTWRSRGSEQYF. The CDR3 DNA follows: TGTGCCAGCACCTGGAGAAGTCGGGGAAGCGAGCAGTACTTC.

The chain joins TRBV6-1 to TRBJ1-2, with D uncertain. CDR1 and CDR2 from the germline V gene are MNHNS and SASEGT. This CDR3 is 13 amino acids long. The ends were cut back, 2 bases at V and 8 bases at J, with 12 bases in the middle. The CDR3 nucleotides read TGTGCCAGCAGTGAACAAGGGTCGGGAGGCTACACCTTC. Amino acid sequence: CASSEQGSGGYTF.

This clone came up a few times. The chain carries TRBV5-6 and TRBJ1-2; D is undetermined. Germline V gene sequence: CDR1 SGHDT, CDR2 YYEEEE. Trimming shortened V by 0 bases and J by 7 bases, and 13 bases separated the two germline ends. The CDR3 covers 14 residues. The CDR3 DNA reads TGTGCCAGCAGCTTGGATCGAGTCCCGAGTGGCTACACCTTC. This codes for CASSLDRVPSGYTF.

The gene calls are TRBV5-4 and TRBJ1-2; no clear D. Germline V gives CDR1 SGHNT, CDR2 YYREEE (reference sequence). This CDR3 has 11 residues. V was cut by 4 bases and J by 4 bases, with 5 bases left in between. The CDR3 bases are TGTGCCAGCAGCATAAGCTATGGCTACACCTTC. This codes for CASSISYGYTF.